This T cell receptor (beta chain) was recorded in a study of T cells in Graves' hyperthyroidism and ophthalmopathy. From RNA transcripts, TCR beta CDR3 regions were amplified. Researchers ran a first-round RT-PCR on the TCR CDR3 using the HTBI primer set. Each CDR3 protein gets one entry after TCRdb re-called the multiplex PCR reads with MiXCR. The sample includes about 480,000 distinct CDR3 sequences, 13% to 15% of them seen just once. This CDR3 is 16 amino acids long. The V segment lost 2 bases and the J segment 1 base; nucleotides outside the gene matches: 3. Germline V gene lookup returns CDR1 SGHNT and CDR2 YENEEA. This clonotype was detected ten times or more.

The specimen was blood. The receptor was derived from a woman between 18 and 30 years old with Graves' hyperthyroidism. This chain connects TRBV11-3 to TRBJ2-1; 9 bases are a match to TRBD2. Here the CDR3 reads CASSLRAGGSYNEQFF. CDR3 nucleotides: TGTGCCAGCAGCTTAAGGGCGGGAGGGTCCTACAATGAGCAGTTCTTC.